What follows describes a single T cell receptor (beta chain). No antigen is known for it. The entry originates in a study of shared clonotypes between healthy human individuals. Overall study context: With ages of 18 to 49, the donors were a couple of women and three men.

Germline V CDR1 and CDR2: SGHRS, YFSETQ. The length of the CDR3 is 16 residues. The V end was cut by 0 bases, the J end by 7 bases, with 16 bases between. General observations from the study: A small donor pool kept down the genetic and exposure-history diversity that was represented.

The assay was immunoSEQ multiplex PCR, and TCRdb's table has in-frame clones only and misses some. Here the sample spans about 520,000 clones, roughly 80% being singletons. This receptor was identified in a woman in her thirties or forties in good health. Some clones in this sample may be carry-over from other donors' samples. The chain couples TRBV5-1 to TRBJ2-2; D is possibly TRBD2 (6 bases). The specimen sequenced was PBMCs. The CDR3 nucleotides are TGCGCCAGCAGCTTGGATCCGGGAGTGGGGAACGGGGAGCTGTTTTTT. Its protein product is CASSLDPGVGNGELFF.